These 21 T cell receptor beta chains were sequenced from one sample in a study of T cell repertoires in cytomegalovirus infection. Each CDR3 protein gets one entry after TCRdb re-called the reads with MiXCR. The profile covers about 400,000 distinct CDR3 sequences, with about a sixth appearing a single time and approximately 10% taken by the ten largest. Sequencing was performed on PBMCs. The receptors originated from a human donor in good health (CMV status not recorded). Some clones in this sample may be carry-over from other donors' samples.

Details on this clonotype: This clone may be a read error of a much larger clone one base away. CDR3 DNA sequence: TGTGCCTGCAGCTTAAGACAGGTGAACACTGAAGCTTTCTTT. This gives the protein CACSLRQVNTEAFF. V usage is TRBV7-2 and J usage is TRBJ1-1; a possible D gene is TRBD1 (6 bases). Germline V gives CDR1 SGHTA, CDR2 FQGNSA. The CDR3 runs 14 residues.

The sample holds many counts of this clonotype. The chain is built from TRBV12-3 or TRBV12-4 and TRBJ2-5, with D possibly matching TRBD2 (5 bases). The CDR3 is 14 residues long. Trimming stripped 5 bases from V and 4 bases from J, with 14 bases between. CDR3 protein: CASSAAASRETQYF. Written as DNA, the CDR3 is TGTGCCAGCAGTGCAGCGGCCTCCCGAGAGACCCAGTACTTC.

The CDR3 reads CASSPDRDATNEKLFF. The CDR3 nucleotides are TGTGCCAGCAGCCCCGACAGGGATGCAACTAATGAAAAACTGTTTTTT. The V and J genes are TRBV12-3 or TRBV12-4 and TRBJ1-4; 7 bases match TRBD1. V gave up 6 bases and J gave up 0 bases; unmatched junction bases: 7. This CDR3 spans 16 amino acids.

Note on this clonotype: Given a much more abundant clone one base away, this may be a read error. Lacking the conserved final phenylalanine or tryptophan, this CDR3 likely reflects a read error. The chain employs TRBV7-2 and TRBJ2-3; weak D call: TRBD2 (6 bases). Per germline, CDR1 SGHTA and CDR2 FQGNSA. This CDR3 has 14 residues. Trimming took off 0 bases at V and 6 bases at J, with 10 bases between the two ends. The CDR3 nucleotides are TGTGCCAGCAGCTTAGCGTGGCTAGCGGATACGCAGTATTTG. This encodes CASSLAWLADTQYL.

This clonotype was found many times. This chain links TRBV12-3 or TRBV12-4 with TRBJ2-2, with unresolved D. V lost 4 bases and J 1 base, leaving 10 bases between the germline ends. The CDR3 spans 15 residues. The CDR3 DNA follows: TGTGCCAGCAGTTCCCGACCGGGGAACACCGGGGAGCTGTTTTTT. As protein: CASSSRPGNTGELFF.

This clonotype appeared many times. The V call is TRBV7-2, the J call TRBJ2-3, with 8 positions matching TRBD2. Trimming cost V 2 bases and J 3 bases; bases outside gene matches: 4. This CDR3 spans 15 amino acids. Germline V lookup: CDR1 SGHTA, CDR2 FQGNSA. CDR3 region: CASSLRVAGTDTQYF. DNA of the CDR3: TGTGCCAGCAGCTTAAGGGTAGCGGGAACAGATACGCAGTATTTT.

This clonotype came up a few times. The gene calls are TRBV7-8 and TRBJ2-1; the D call may be TRBD1 or TRBD2 (5 bases each). The CDR3 is 16 residues long. CDR1 and CDR2 (germline): SGHVS, FQNEAQ. V gave up 4 bases and J gave up 3 bases, with 16 bases separating them. CDR3 region: CASSWGATDHYNEQFF. As DNA, the CDR3 is TGTGCCAGCAGCTGGGGAGCGACAGACCACTACAATGAGCAGTTCTTC.

In its sample, this clonotype was seen a few times. The chain carries TRBV27 and TRBJ2-3; no reliable D call. This CDR3 contains 12 residues. The V and J ends lost 4 bases and 4 bases respectively, with 6 bases between them. CDR1 MNHEY and CDR2 SMNVEV come from the germline V gene (reference sequence). The CDR3 DNA follows: TGTGCCAGCAGTTATCATCCAGATACGCAGTATTTT. Amino acid sequence: CASSYHPDTQYF.

The chain joins TRBV7-9 to TRBJ2-5, with a possible D match to TRBD2 (5 bases). CDR1 SEHNR and CDR2 FQNEAQ come from the germline V gene (reference sequence). This CDR3 has 14 residues. With 10 bases removed from V and 5 bases from J, the gap between germline ends came to 20 bases. CDR3 DNA sequence: TGTGCCACCGACCCGGGATCAGTTTATGAGACCCAGTACTTC. Its protein is CATDPGSVYETQYF.

V is TRBV19 and J is TRBJ1-4; unclear D gene. Trimming took 5 bases from V and 8 from J, leaving 30 bases between them. The CDR3 totals 19 residues. Per germline, CDR1 LNHDA and CDR2 SQIVND (reference sequence). DNA for the CDR3: TGTGCCAGTAGTCCCACGGAGGCCCGGGCGACGAACAGCCCCGAAAAACTGTTTTTT. This codes for CASSPTEARATNSPEKLFF.

This clonotype was found many times. The CDR3 DNA reads as TGCGCCAGCAAGCCGGAGATCGGTGGAAACACCATATATTTT. Protein: CASKPEIGGNTIYF. The rearrangement joins TRBV5-1 to TRBJ1-3; D call uncertain. Trimming left V 6 bases short and J 3 bases short, with 13 bases between. Germline V CDR1 and CDR2: SGHRS, YFSETQ. The CDR3 is made up of 14 amino acids. Drawing the rest from reference TRBV5-1 and TRBJ1-3, the complete variable domain is KAGVTQTPRYLIKTRGQQVTLSCSPISGHRSVSWYQQTPGQGLQFLFEYFSETQRNKGNFPGRFSGRQFSNSRSEMNVSTLELGDSALYLCASKPEIGGNTIYFGEGSWLTVV.

The V and J genes are TRBV4-1 and TRBJ1-6; D unresolved. The V end lost 4 bases, the J end lost 10 bases, and 23 bases lay between the germline ends. Germline CDR1 MGHRA, CDR2 YSYEKL. The CDR3 has 17 residues. CDR3: CASSPNFVWISTSPLHF. CDR3 nucleotides: TGCGCCAGCAGCCCAAATTTTGTTTGGATAAGTACCTCACCCCTCCACTTT.

The chain recombines TRBV7-8 with TRBJ2-5; D not resolved. Germline values: CDR1 SGHVS, CDR2 FQNEAQ. Trimming removed 0 bases from V and 6 bases from J, with 5 bases in between. The CDR3 has 12 residues. The CDR3 region is CASSLATQTQYF. As DNA, the CDR3 is TGTGCCAGCAGCTTAGCTACCCAGACCCAGTACTTC.

This clonotype was seen repeatedly, ten times or more. The V gene is TRBV19, the J gene TRBJ1-2, with TRBD1 matching 8 bases. Germline CDR1 LNHDA, CDR2 SQIVND (reference sequence). The V and J ends lost 5 bases and 4 bases, in that order; junction bases with no gene match: 9. CDR3 length equals 15 residues. In DNA form, the CDR3 reads TGTGCCAGTAGTCTGTGGGACAGGAACACCTATGGCTACACCTTC. It encodes CASSLWDRNTYGYTF.

V gene TRBV4-3 combines with J gene TRBJ2-3; D not certain. Germline-derived CDR1 and CDR2 are LGHNA and YSLEER. The germline V and J ends were trimmed by 0 bases and 4 bases, with 8 bases remaining between them. This CDR3 region has 14 residues. CDR3 in amino acids: CASSQDRLADTQYF. In DNA form, the CDR3 reads TGCGCCAGCAGCCAAGATCGCTTGGCAGATACGCAGTATTTT.

This clonotype appeared a few times. This chain joins TRBV20-1 and TRBJ1-1; D uncertain. Germline values: CDR1 DFQATT, CDR2 SNEGSKA (reference sequence). V was trimmed by 1 base and J by 10 bases, leaving 13 bases between them. The CDR3 has 12 residues. CDR3 region: CSARGRVQRAFF. The DNA of the CDR3 is TGCAGTGCTAGAGGCCGTGTCCAGAGAGCTTTCTTT.

In this sample, this clonotype turned up many times. The chain joins TRBV19 to TRBJ1-5; no clear D gene. CDR3 size: 14 residues. CDR1 is LNHDA, CDR2 SQIVND, per germline (reference sequence). V shed 3 bases and J shed 7 bases, with 13 bases lying between them. DNA of the CDR3: TGTGCCAGTAGTATGGGTGGTTTGGTGCAGCCCCAGCATTTT. It translates to CASSMGGLVQPQHF.

This clonotype appeared many times. The gene calls are TRBV7-2 and TRBJ2-7; the D is unclear. Germline CDR1 SGHTA, CDR2 FQGNSA. CDR3 size: 14 residues. Trimming cost V 2 bases and J 4 bases, with 12 bases left between them. CDR3 DNA sequence: TGTGCCAGCAGCTTATCCGGGCAGGTGTACGAGCAGTACTTC. It translates to CASSLSGQVYEQYF.

The chain employs TRBV5-8 and TRBJ1-2; TRBD1 matches 7 bases. The CDR3 is 15 residues long. Germline V gene sequence: CDR1 SGHTS, CDR2 YDEGEE. Germline trimming cut 3 bases from V and 4 bases from J; bases unmatched to any gene: 9. The DNA for the CDR3 is TGTGCCAGCAGCTGGGGAGGGGGCGCTGGCTATGGCTACACCTTC. Protein sequence: CASSWGGGAGYGYTF.

This clonotype was seen a handful of times. V and J are TRBV9 and TRBJ2-3, with a tentative D call TRBD2 (5 bases). The CDR3 has 10 amino acids. The germline gives CDR1 SGDLS, CDR2 YYNGEE. Trimming took 7 bases from V and 11 from J, leaving 11 bases between them. CDR3: CASGSGRQYF. In DNA, the CDR3 is TGTGCCAGCGGGTCGGGGAGGCAGTATTTT.

With respect to this clonotype: A read error is possible here, since a much larger clone lies one base away. The chain recombines TRBV11-2 with TRBJ1-2, with D uncertain. Looked up from germline, CDR1 is SGHAT and CDR2 is FQNNGV. V gave up 6 bases and J gave up 3 bases, with 11 bases separating them. This CDR3 has 13 residues. The CDR3 is CASSPTWDYGYTF. CDR3 sequence (DNA): TGTGCCAGCAGTCCAACATGGGACTATGGCTACACCTTC.